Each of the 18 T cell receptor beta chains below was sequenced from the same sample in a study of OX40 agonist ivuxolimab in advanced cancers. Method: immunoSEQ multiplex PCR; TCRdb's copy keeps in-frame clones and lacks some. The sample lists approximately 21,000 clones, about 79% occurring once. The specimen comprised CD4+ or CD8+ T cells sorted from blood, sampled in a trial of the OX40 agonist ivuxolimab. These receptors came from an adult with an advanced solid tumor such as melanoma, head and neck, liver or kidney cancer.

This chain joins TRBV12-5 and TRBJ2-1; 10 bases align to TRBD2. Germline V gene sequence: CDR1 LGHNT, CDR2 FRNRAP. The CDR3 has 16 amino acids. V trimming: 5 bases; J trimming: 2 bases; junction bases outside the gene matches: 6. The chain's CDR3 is CASGPRTSGPYNEQFF. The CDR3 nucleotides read TGTGCTAGTGGTCCCCGGACTAGCGGACCCTACAATGAGCAGTTCTTC.

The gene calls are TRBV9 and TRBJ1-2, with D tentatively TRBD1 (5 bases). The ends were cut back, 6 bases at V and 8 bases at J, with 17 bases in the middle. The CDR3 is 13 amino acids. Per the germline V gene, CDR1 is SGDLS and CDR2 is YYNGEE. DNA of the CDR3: TGTGCCAGCAACTTGGGCGGGGCTGAGGGCTACACCTTC. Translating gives CASNLGGAEGYTF.

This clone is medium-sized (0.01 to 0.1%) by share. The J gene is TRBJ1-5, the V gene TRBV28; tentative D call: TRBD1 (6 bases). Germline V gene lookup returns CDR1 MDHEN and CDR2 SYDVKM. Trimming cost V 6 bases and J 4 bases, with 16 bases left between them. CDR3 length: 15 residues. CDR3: CASRETTGENQPQHF. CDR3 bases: TGTGCCAGCAGGGAGACGACAGGCGAGAATCAGCCCCAGCATTTT.

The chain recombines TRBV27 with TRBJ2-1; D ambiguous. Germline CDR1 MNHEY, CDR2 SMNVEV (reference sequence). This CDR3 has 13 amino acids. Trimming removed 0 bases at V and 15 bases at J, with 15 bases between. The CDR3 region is CASSLSTVSDAFF. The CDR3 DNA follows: TGTGCCAGCAGTTTATCCACAGTGTCCGATGCGTTCTTC.

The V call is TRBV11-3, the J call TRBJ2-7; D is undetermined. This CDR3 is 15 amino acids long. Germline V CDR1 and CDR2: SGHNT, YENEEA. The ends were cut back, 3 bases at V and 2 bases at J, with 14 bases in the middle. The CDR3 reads CASSLEGEPTYEQYF. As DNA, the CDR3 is TGTGCCAGCAGCTTGGAAGGAGAACCAACCTACGAGCAGTACTTC. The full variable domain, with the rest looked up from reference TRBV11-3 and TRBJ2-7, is EAGVVQSPRYKIIEKKQPVAFWCNPISGHNTLYWYLQNLGQGPELLIRYENEEAVDDSQLPKDRFSAERLKGVDSTLKIQPAELGDSAVYLCASSLEGEPTYEQYFGPGTRLTVT.

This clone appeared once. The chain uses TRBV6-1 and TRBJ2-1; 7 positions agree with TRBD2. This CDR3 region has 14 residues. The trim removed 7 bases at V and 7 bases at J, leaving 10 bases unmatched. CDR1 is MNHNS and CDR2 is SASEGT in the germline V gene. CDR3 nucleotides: TGTGCCAGCATGCCCAGCGGGAATGGGAATGAGCAGTTCTTC. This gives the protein CASMPSGNGNEQFF.

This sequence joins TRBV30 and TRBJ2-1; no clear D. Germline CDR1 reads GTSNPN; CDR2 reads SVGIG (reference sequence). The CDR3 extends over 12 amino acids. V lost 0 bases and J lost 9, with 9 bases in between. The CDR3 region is CAWSVLSGEQFF. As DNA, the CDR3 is TGTGCCTGGAGTGTACTTTCCGGTGAGCAGTTCTTC. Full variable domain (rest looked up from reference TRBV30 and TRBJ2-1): SQTIHQWPATLVQPVGSPLSLECTVEGTSNPNLYWYRQAAGRGLQLLFYSVGIGQISSEVPQNLSASRPQDRQFILSSKKLLLSDSGFYLCAWSVLSGEQFFGPGTRLTVL.

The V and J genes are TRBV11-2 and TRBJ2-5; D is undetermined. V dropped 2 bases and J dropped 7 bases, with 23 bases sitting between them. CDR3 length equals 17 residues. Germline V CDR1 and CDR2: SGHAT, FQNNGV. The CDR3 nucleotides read TGTGCCAGCAGCTTATATTCGTCCGTCGGCGAATGGGGGACCCAGTACTTC. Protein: CASSLYSSVGEWGTQYF.

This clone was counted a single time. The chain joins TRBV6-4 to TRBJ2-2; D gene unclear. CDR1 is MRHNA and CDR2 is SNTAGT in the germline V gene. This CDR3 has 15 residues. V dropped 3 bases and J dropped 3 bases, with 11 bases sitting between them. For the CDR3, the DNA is TGTGCCAGCAGTGATCGGGCAGGAGACACCGGGGAGCTGTTTTTT. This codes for CASSDRAGDTGELFF.

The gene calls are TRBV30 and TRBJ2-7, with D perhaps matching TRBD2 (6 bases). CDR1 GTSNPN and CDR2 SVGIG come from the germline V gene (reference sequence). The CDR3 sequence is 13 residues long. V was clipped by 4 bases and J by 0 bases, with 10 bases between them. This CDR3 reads CAWTSESSYEQYF. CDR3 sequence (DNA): TGTGCCTGGACTAGCGAGAGCTCCTACGAGCAGTACTTC.

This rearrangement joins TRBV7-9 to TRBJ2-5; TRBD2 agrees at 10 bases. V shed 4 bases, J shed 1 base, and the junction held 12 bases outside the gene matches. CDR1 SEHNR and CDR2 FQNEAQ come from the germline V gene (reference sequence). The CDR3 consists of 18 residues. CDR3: CASSSFRVAGGPQETQYF. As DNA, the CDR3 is TGTGCCAGCAGCTCCTTCCGGGTAGCGGGGGGCCCCCAAGAGACCCAGTACTTC.

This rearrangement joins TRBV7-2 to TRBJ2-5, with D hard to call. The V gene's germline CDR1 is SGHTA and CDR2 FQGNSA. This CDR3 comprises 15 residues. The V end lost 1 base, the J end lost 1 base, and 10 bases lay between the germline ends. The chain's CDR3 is CASSLDLTSQETQYF. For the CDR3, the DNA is TGTGCCAGCAGCTTAGATCTGACCTCCCAAGAGACCCAGTACTTC. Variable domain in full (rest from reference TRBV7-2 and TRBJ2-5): GAGVSQSPSNKVTEKGKDVELRCDPISGHTALYWYRQSLGQGLEFLIYFQGNSAPDKSGLPSDRFSAERTGGSVSTLTIQRTQQEDSAVYLCASSLDLTSQETQYFGPGTRLLVL.

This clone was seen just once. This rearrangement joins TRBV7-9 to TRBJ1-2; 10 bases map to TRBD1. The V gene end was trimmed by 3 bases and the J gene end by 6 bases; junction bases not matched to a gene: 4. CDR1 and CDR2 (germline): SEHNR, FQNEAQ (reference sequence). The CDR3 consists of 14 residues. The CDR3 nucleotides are TGTGCCAGCAGCTTGGACAGGGGGGTTGATGGCTACACCTTC. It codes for CASSLDRGVDGYTF.

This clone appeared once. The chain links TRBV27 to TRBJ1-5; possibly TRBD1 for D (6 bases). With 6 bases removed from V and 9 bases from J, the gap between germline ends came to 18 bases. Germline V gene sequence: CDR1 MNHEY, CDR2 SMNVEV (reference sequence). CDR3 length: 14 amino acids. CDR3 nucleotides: TGTGCCAGCAGAATAGGGGGTCGGTTCGGGCCCCAGCATTTT. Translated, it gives CASRIGGRFGPQHF.

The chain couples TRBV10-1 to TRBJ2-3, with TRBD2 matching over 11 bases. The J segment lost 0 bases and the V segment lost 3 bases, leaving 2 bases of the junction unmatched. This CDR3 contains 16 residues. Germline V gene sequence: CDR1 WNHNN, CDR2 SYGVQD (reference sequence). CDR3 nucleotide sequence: TGCGCCAGCAGTGAACTAGCGGGAGCTAGCACAGATACGCAGTATTTT. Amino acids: CASSELAGASTDTQYF.

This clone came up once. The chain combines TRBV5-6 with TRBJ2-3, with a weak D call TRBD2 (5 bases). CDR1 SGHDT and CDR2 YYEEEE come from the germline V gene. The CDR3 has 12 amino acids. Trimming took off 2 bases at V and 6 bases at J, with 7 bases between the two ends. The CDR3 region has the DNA TGTGCCAGCAGCTTTTCGGGGGATACGCAGTATTTT. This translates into CASSFSGDTQYF.

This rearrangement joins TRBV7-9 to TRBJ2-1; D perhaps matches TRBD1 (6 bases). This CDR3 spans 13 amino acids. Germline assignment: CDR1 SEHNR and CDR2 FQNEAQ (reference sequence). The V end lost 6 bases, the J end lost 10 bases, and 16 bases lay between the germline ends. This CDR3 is CASRRRQDPEQFF. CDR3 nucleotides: TGTGCCAGCAGACGGAGACAGGACCCCGAGCAGTTCTTC.

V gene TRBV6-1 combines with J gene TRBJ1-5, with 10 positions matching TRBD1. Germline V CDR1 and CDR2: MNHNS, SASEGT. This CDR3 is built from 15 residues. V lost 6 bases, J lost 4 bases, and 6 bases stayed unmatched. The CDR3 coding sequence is TGTGCCAGCAGCCAGGGACAGGGGCCGAATCAGCCCCAGCATTTT. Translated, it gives CASSQGQGPNQPQHF.